This T cell receptor beta chain was documented in a study of cytomegalovirus exposure and HLA in healthy donors. The PCR contained 60 Vbeta and 13 Jbeta primers. The data were produced by immunoSEQ multiplex PCR, yet TCRdb's version contains in-frame clones alone and is incomplete. The table lists 190,000 or so clones, 82% of them singletons. This CDR3 region has 14 residues. CDR1 SEHNR and CDR2 FQNEAQ come from the germline V gene (reference sequence). J was trimmed by 5 bases and V by 4 bases; bases with no gene match: 7. The sequencing sample was made of PBMCs. The clonotype was recovered from a boy aged 2 to 10 in good health and CMV-seronegative. The chain has TRBV7-9 and TRBJ2-5, with TRBD1 identical over 7 bases. The CDR3 sequence is CASSYRQGPETQYF. The CDR3 DNA is TGTGCCAGCAGCTATAGACAGGGCCCCGAGACCCAGTACTTC.